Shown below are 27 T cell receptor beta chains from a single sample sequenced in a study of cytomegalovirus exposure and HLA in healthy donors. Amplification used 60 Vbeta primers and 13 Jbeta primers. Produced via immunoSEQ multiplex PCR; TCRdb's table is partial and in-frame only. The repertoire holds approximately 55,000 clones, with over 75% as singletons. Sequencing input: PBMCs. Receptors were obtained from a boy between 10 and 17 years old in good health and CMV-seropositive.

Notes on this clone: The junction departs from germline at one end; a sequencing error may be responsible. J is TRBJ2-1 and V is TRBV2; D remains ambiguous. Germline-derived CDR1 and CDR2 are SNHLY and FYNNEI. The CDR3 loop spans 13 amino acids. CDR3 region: CASTLGSYNGQFF. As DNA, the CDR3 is TGTGCCAGCACCCTGGGCTCCTACAATGGGCAGTTCTTC.

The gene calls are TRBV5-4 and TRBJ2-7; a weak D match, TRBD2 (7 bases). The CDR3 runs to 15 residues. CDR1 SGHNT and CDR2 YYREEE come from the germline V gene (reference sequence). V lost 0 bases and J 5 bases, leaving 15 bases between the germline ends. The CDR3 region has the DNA TGTGCCAGCAGCTTGGGGGGGGGCAGGCCCAACGAGCAGTACTTC. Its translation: CASSLGGGRPNEQYF.

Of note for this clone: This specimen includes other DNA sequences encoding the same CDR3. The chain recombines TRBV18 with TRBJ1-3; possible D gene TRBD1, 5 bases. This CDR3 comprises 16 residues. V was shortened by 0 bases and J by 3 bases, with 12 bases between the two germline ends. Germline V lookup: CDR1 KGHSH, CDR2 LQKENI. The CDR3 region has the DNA TGTGCCAGCTCACCACCAAGGGGCTGGAGTGGAAACACCATATATTTT. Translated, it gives CASSPPRGWSGNTIYF.

DNA for the CDR3: TGTGCCAGCAGCTTAGCACTAGCGCAGGGGAATGAGCAGTTCTTC. Translated: CASSLALAQGNEQFF. This rearrangement joins TRBV11-1 to TRBJ2-1; a possible D gene is TRBD2 (7 bases). There are 15 residues in the CDR3. Trimming stripped 0 bases from V and 7 bases from J, with 13 bases between. The germline V gene has CDR1 SGHAT and CDR2 FQDESV (reference sequence).

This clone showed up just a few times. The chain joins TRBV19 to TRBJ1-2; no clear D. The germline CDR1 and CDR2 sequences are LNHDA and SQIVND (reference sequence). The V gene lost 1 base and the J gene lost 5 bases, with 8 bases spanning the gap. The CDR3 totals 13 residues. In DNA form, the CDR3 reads TGTGCCAGTAGTATAGCTGAGGGTTATGGCTACACCTTC. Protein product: CASSIAEGYGYTF.

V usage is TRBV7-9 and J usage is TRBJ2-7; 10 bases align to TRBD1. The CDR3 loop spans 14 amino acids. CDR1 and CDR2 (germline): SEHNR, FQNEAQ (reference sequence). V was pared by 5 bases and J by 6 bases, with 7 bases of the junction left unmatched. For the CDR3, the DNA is TGTGCCAGCAGCCTAGGACAGGGGGTGGCCGAGCAGTACTTC. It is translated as CASSLGQGVAEQYF.

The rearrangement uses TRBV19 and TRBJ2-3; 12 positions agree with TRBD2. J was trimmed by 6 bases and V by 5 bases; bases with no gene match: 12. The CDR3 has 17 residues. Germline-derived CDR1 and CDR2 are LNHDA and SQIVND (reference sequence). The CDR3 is CASSAGLAGTRRDTQYF. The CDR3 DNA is TGTGCCAGTAGTGCTGGACTAGCGGGGACTCGCAGGGATACGCAGTATTTT.

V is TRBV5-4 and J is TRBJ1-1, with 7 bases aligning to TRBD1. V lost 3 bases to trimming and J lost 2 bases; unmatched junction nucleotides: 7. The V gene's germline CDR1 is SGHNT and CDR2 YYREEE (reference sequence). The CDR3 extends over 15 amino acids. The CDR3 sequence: CASSWEGGRNTEAFF. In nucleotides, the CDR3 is TGTGCCAGCAGCTGGGAAGGGGGCCGCAACACTGAAGCTTTCTTT.

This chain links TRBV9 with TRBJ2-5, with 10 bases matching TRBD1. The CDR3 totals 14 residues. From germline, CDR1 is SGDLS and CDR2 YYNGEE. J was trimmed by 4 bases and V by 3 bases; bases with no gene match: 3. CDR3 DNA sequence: TGTGCCAGCAGCGCGCGGACAGGGGGAGAGACCCAGTACTTC. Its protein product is CASSARTGGETQYF.

CDR3 amino acids: CASSVGRPDKETQYF. CDR3 coding DNA: TGTGCCAGCAGCGTAGGGAGGCCAGACAAAGAGACCCAGTACTTC. This chain connects TRBV9 to TRBJ2-5; a weak D match, TRBD2 (5 bases). V was pared by 0 bases and J by 3 bases, with 12 bases between. The germline V gene encodes CDR1 SGDLS and CDR2 YYNGEE. The CDR3 sequence is 15 residues long.

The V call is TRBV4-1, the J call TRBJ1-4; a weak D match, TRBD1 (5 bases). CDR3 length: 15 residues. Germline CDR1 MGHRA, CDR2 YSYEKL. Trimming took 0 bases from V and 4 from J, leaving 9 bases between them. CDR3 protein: CASSQERGNNEKLFF. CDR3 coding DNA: TGCGCCAGCAGCCAAGAAAGGGGAAATAATGAAAAACTGTTTTTT.

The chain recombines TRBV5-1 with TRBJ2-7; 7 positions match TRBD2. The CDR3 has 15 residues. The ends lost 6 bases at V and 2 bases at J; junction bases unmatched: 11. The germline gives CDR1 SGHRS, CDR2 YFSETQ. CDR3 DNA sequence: TGCGCCAGCACCTTTTTACTAGCGCCTACCTACGAGCAGTACTTC. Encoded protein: CASTFLLAPTYEQYF.

Here the CDR3 DNA reads TGTGCCAGTAGCGGGGGGGAACAAGAGACCCAGTACTTC. It is translated as CASSGGEQETQYF. The chain recombines TRBV11-1 with TRBJ2-5; 11 bases match TRBD2. CDR1 is SGHAT, CDR2 FQDESV, per germline (reference sequence). With 9 bases clipped from V and 2 bases from J, the junction kept 2 bases outside the gene matches. There are 13 residues in the CDR3.

The CDR3 sequence is CSASSPVEQYF. DNA of the CDR3: TGCAGTGCTAGTAGTCCCGTCGAGCAGTACTTC. The rearrangement links TRBV20-1 to TRBJ2-7, with no clear D. The CDR3 totals 11 residues. CDR1 and CDR2 (germline): DFQATT, SNEGSKA (reference sequence). V was shortened by 3 bases and J by 6 bases, with 9 bases between the two germline ends.

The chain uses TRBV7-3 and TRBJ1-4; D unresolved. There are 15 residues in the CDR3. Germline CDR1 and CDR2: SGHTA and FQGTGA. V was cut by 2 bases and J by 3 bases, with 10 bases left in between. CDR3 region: CASSLWASSNEKLFF. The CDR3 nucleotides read TGTGCCAGCAGCTTATGGGCCTCCTCTAATGAAAAACTGTTTTTT.

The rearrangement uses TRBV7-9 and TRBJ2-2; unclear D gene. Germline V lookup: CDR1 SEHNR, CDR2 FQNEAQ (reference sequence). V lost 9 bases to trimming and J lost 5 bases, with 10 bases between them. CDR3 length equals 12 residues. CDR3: CARRSDTGELFF. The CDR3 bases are TGTGCCAGAAGAAGCGATACCGGGGAGCTGTTTTTT. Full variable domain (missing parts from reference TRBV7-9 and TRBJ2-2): DTGVSQNPRHKITKRGQNVTFRCDPISEHNRLYWYRQTLGQGPEFLTYFQNEAQLEKSRLLSDRFSAERPKGSFSTLEIQRTEQGDSAMYLCARRSDTGELFFGEGSRLTVL.

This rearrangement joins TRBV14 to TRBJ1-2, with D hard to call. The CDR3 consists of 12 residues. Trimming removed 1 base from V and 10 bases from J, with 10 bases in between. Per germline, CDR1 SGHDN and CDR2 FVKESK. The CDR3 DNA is TGTGCCAGCAGCCAAGGGGCCTGTGACTACACCTTC. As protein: CASSQGACDYTF. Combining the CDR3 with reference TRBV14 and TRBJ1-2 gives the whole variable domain EAGVTQFPSHSVIEKGQTVTLRCDPISGHDNLYWYRRVMGKEIKFLLHFVKESKQDESGMPNNRFLAERTGGTYSTLKVQPAELEDSGVYFCASSQGACDYTFGSGTRLTVV.

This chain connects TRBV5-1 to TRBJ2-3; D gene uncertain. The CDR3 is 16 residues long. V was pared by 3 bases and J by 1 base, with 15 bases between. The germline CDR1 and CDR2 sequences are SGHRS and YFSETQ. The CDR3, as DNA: TGCGCCAGCAGCTCCGAGATGGAGCCTCGCACAGATACGCAGTATTTT. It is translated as CASSSEMEPRTDTQYF.

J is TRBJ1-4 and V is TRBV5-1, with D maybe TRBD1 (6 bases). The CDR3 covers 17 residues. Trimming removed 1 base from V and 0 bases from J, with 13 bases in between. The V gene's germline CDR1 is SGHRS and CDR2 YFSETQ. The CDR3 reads CASSLMRGTATNEKLFF. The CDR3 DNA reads TGCGCCAGCAGCTTGATGAGGGGGACCGCAACTAATGAAAAACTGTTTTTT.

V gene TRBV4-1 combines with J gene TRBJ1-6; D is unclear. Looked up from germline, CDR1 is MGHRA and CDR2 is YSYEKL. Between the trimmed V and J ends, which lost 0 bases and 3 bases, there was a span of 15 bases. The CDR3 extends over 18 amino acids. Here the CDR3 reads CASSQDPTGSIYNSPLHF. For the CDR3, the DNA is TGCGCCAGCAGCCAAGACCCCACGGGTTCTATCTATAATTCACCCCTCCACTTT.

The CDR3 sequence is CASSQESAGRSYEQYF. The DNA for the CDR3 is TGCGCCAGCAGCCAAGAATCGGCAGGGCGCTCCTACGAGCAGTACTTC. The chain employs TRBV4-1 and TRBJ2-5; maybe TRBD1 (5 bases). The DNA matches TRBJ2-7 better at its end, which makes the J call doubtful. Germline lookup yields CDR1 MGHRA and CDR2 YSYEKL. The CDR3 loop spans 16 amino acids.

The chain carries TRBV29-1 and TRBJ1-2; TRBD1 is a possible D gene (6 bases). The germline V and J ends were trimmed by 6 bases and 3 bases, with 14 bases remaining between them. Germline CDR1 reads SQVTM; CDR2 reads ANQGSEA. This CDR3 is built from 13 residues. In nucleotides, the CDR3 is TGCAGCGTGGAGAGGGGGAGCGACTATGGCTACACCTTC. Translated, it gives CSVERGSDYGYTF.

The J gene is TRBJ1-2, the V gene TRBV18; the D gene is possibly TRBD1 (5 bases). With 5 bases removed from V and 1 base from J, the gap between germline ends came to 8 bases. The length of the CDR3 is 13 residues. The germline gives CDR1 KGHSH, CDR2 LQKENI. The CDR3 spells CASSFDSNYGYTF. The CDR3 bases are TGTGCCAGCTCATTCGACAGTAACTATGGCTACACCTTC.

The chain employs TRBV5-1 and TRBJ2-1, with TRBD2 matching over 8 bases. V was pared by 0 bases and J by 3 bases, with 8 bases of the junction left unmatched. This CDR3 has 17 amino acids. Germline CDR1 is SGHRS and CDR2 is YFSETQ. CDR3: CASSLEAGAGDYNEQFF. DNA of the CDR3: TGCGCCAGCAGCTTGGAGGCGGGAGCGGGGGACTACAATGAGCAGTTCTTC.

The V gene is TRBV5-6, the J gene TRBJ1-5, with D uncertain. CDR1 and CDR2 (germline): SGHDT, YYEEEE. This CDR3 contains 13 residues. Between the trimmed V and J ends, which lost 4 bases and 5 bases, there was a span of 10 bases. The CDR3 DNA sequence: TGTGCCAGCAGCCCTGGGCCCTATCAGCCCCAGCATTTT. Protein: CASSPGPYQPQHF.

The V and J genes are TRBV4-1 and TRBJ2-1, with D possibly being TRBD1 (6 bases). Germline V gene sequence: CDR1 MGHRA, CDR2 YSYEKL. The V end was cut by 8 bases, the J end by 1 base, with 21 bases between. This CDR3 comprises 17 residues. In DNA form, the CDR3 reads TGCGCCAGCCACGCCGGACAGCTTAGGAGGTCCTACAATGAGCAGTTCTTC. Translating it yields CASHAGQLRRSYNEQFF.

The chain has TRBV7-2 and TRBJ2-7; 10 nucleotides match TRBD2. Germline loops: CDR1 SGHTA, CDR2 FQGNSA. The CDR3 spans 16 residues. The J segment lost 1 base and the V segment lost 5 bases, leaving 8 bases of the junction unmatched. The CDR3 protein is CASSEAGTSVSYEQYF. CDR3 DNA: TGTGCCAGCAGCGAAGCGGGGACTAGCGTTTCCTACGAGCAGTACTTC.